The rows below give T cell receptor beta chains drawn from one sample of a study of T cells in Graves' hyperthyroidism and ophthalmopathy. TCRdb redid the calling of the multiplex PCR reads with MiXCR, one entry per CDR3 protein. The sample lists roughly 380,000 distinct CDR3 sequences; approximately 15% were seen once. The specimen sequenced was blood. Receptor source: a woman aged 55-70 years with Graves' hyperthyroidism. Each CDR3 is given with its conserved first and last residue. The order of the fields is J gene, V gene, D gene, CDR3 protein. D genes are given only for firm matches.

>TRBJ1-2|TRBV27|TRBD1
CASSQQGADLRGYTF
>TRBJ2-1|TRBV7-9|TRBD2
CASSAAGTSGGYNEQFF
>TRBJ1-2|TRBV28|.
CASSLFLTAGYTF
>TRBJ2-5|TRBV27|TRBD1
CASSSLGTVQETQYF
>TRBJ1-2|TRBV3-1|.
CASSPFRTATNGYTF
>TRBJ2-1|TRBV6-1|.
CASSEALVGNNEQFF
>TRBJ1-3|TRBV19|.
CASRRGSSGNTIYF
>TRBJ1-5|TRBV20-1|.
CSAPGPNLNQPQHF
>TRBJ2-7|TRBV7-2|TRBD1
CASSHRDRGQYEQYF
>TRBJ2-5|TRBV2|.
CASGPRETQYF
>TRBJ1-5|TRBV7-8|TRBD1
CASSPIPGTVSNQPQHF
>TRBJ1-1|TRBV6-1|.
CASSFHNVNTEAFF
>TRBJ2-2|TRBV6-5|.
CASRHSTGPNTGELFF
>TRBJ1-6|TRBV12-3/TRBV12-4|TRBD1
CASRPRTGANSPLHF
>TRBJ1-2|TRBV25-1|TRBD1
CASSEHTFGQGDGYTF
>TRBJ2-5|TRBV11-2|.
CASSLDQRETQYF
>TRBJ2-3|TRBV2|.
CASSAVLPSTDTQYF
>TRBJ2-7|TRBV4-2|.
CVSSQEARGYEQYF
>TRBJ2-5|TRBV3-1|.
CASSQSVEAQYF
>TRBJ1-1|TRBV18|.
CASSPLTENTEAFF
>TRBJ2-2|TRBV12-3/TRBV12-4|.
CASSLSGGELFF
>TRBJ1-3|TRBV20-1|.
CSASTFSGNTIYF
>TRBJ2-1|TRBV11-2|TRBD2
CASSQVASGYNEQFF
>TRBJ1-4|TRBV6-1|.
CASSVTANEKLFF
>TRBJ2-1|TRBV19|TRBD2
CASSATSGRASEQFF
>TRBJ2-1|TRBV5-1|TRBD2
CASRSGLAPYNEQFF
>TRBJ1-5|TRBV12-3/TRBV12-4|.
CASGGAYNQPQHF